The 10 T cell receptor beta chains listed next were all sequenced from one sample in a study of breast tumors, draining lymph nodes, adjacent tissues. Breast cancer patients provided tissue from their axillary draining lymph nodes. TCRdb reprocessed the multiplex PCR reads with MiXCR, giving one entry per CDR3 protein. Of about 230,000 distinct CDR3 sequences listed, about 32% are singletons. Sequences were obtained from axillary lymph node tissue. The receptors shown here come from a female donor with breast cancer. Some clones in this sample may be carry-over from other donors' samples.

The gene calls are TRBV20-1 and TRBJ1-2; 7 nucleotides align to TRBD1. The CDR3 runs 15 residues. The V and J ends lost 1 base and 5 bases, in that order; junction bases with no gene match: 10. Germline V CDR1 and CDR2: DFQATT, SNEGSKA (reference sequence). CDR3 sequence reads: CSARVPGQDFYGYTF. CDR3 nucleotide sequence: TGCAGTGCTAGAGTCCCCGGACAGGATTTTTATGGCTACACCTTC.

This clonotype showed up many times. The gene calls are TRBV12-5 and TRBJ1-3; unclear D gene. V was clipped by 5 bases and J by 0 bases, with 11 bases between them. Germline lookup yields CDR1 LGHNT and CDR2 FRNRAP. This CDR3 comprises 15 residues. The CDR3 here is CASGLQVSSGNTIYF. Written as DNA, the CDR3 is TGTGCTAGTGGTCTCCAGGTTAGCTCTGGAAACACCATATATTTT.

This rearrangement joins TRBV9 to TRBJ2-7; perhaps D is TRBD1 or TRBD2 (5 bases each). Between the trimmed V and J ends, which lost 4 bases and 6 bases, there was a span of 20 bases. Germline values: CDR1 SGDLS, CDR2 YYNGEE. The CDR3 has 15 residues. The CDR3 protein is CASSSYPGPPSEQYF. CDR3 DNA: TGTGCCAGCAGCTCCTATCCGGGACCCCCGAGCGAGCAGTACTTC.

Ten or more counts support this clonotype. This chain joins TRBV2 and TRBJ2-6; TRBD1 aligns across 8 bases. In germline, CDR1 is SNHLY, CDR2 FYNNEI. V was clipped by 8 bases and J by 0 bases; unmatched bases: 9. The CDR3 length is 17 residues. The CDR3 DNA reads as TGTGCCAGCTACTGGGGACAGGCCAACTCTGGGGCCAACGTCCTGACTTTC. The encoded protein is CASYWGQANSGANVLTF. Full variable domain (remainder filled in from reference TRBV2 and TRBJ2-6): EPEVTQTPSHQVTQMGQEVILRCVPISNHLYFYWYRQILGQKVEFLVSFYNNEISEKSEIFDDQFSVERPDGSNFTLKIRSTKLEDSAMYFCASYWGQANSGANVLTFGAGSRLTVL.

This clonotype was observed at least ten times. The chain combines TRBV20-1 with TRBJ1-2, with TRBD1 as a possible D gene (6 bases). The CDR3 runs 12 residues. V lost 1 base to trimming and J lost 7 bases, with 10 bases between them. The germline V gene encodes CDR1 DFQATT and CDR2 SNEGSKA (reference sequence). This chain's CDR3 is CSARAKGVGYTF. DNA for the CDR3: TGCAGTGCTAGAGCTAAGGGGGTTGGCTACACCTTC.

This clonotype was observed at least ten times. The chain links TRBV9 to TRBJ2-5, with 9 bases matching TRBD2. Germline lookup yields CDR1 SGDLS and CDR2 YYNGEE. The CDR3 consists of 15 residues. V was pared by 0 bases and J by 5 bases, with 5 bases of the junction left unmatched. The CDR3 spells CASSVDRGRGETQYF. CDR3 nucleotides: TGTGCCAGCAGCGTAGACCGCGGGAGGGGGGAGACCCAGTACTTC.

In its sample, this clonotype was seen a few times. This CDR3 fails to terminate in the conserved phenylalanine or tryptophan, so it likely reflects a read error. Because the CDR3's place on the DNA is in doubt, the DNA is left out and the CDR3 is given as listed by TCRdb. V usage is TRBV7-2 and J usage is TRBJ1-2; the table's D call, TRBD1, was not checked against the DNA. The CDR3 has 15 residues if both end residues are counted. Germline V gives CDR1 SGHTA, CDR2 FQGNSA. CDR3 residues: CASSYPGRHNYGYPL.

The chain joins TRBV20-1 to TRBJ2-5, with TRBD1 as a possible D gene (5 bases). The CDR3 length is 19 residues. With 5 bases removed from V and 5 bases from J, the gap between germline ends came to 33 bases. Germline CDR1 is DFQATT and CDR2 is SNEGSKA (reference sequence). The DNA of the CDR3 is TGCAGTGCTCTTCAGGGAATCGTCCGGGCCTACCCATTTGGGGAGACCCAGTACTTC. Protein: CSALQGIVRAYPFGETQYF.

This clonotype showed up many times. The chain is built from TRBV19 and TRBJ1-2; D gene ambiguous. Germline assignment: CDR1 LNHDA and CDR2 SQIVND (reference sequence). This CDR3 has 15 residues. The ends were cut back, 8 bases at V and 0 bases at J, with 16 bases in the middle. Here the CDR3 DNA reads TGTGCCAGTTGGAAGCCCGGGCGCGCTAACTATGGCTACACCTTC. Translation: CASWKPGRANYGYTF.

This clonotype was detected only a few times. This sequence joins TRBV28 and TRBJ1-5, with D possibly matching TRBD1 (6 bases). The CDR3 totals 14 residues. V gave up 7 bases and J gave up 5 bases, with 15 bases separating them. CDR1 and CDR2 (germline): MDHEN, SYDVKM. The CDR3 DNA is TGTGCCAGCAAAGGGGGGGCCTTTGATCAGCCCCAGCATTTT. Translation gives CASKGGAFDQPQHF.